The T cell receptor (beta chain) under discussion was sequenced for a study of vaccination and CD4 T cells after COVID-19. Overall study: In the convalescent group, nasal swab PCR was SARS-CoV-2 positive; about nine cases were mild and one severe.

To note about this clonotype: The antigen remains unidentified.

Sequenced with the Oncomine TCR Beta short-read assay was DNA taken from cultured CD4+ T cells. TCRdb re-derived calls from the PCR reads in MiXCR, one entry per CDR3 protein. The table lists roughly 14,000 distinct CDR3 sequences, around 45% of them singletons. The sample's treatment: roughly ten-day PBMC culture with coronavirus spike peptide pools or control peptides (ViraFEST assay). The ViraFEST method relied on peptide pools to expand antigen-specific T cells, followed by TCR sequencing. Culture of under 2.5 million PBMCs per well took place with roughly 10 IU/ml IL-2 and roughly 10 ug/ml peptide pools. The clonotype comes from a human donor who had recovered from COVID-19. What was sequenced was CD4+ T cells from blood, cultured in vitro.

DNA for the CDR3: TGCAGTGCTAGGCCTAGCGGAGCGGGGGGGGTGTACGAGCAGTACTTC. It yields the protein CSARPSGAGGVYEQYF. This chain uses TRBV20-1 with TRBJ2-7, with 10 bases identical to TRBD2. Germline values: CDR1 DFQATT, CDR2 SNEGSKA (reference sequence). This CDR3 contains 16 residues. The V and J ends lost 3 bases and 4 bases, in that order; junction bases with no gene match: 12.